This TCR beta chain is drawn from a study of T cell responses to AZD1222 COVID-19 vaccine (dated by TCRdb to about 2021). Background on the whole study: TCR sequencing covered some 250 trial participants: 207 given two doses of AZD1222 and about 26 given two doses of MenACWY control vaccine. Enrollment into the trials was organized by age into subgroups of 18-55, 56-69 and 70-plus years, and those subgroups contained approximately 160, 26 and 62 TCR-sequenced participants, respectively. Study-wide conclusions, independent of this receptor: Nearly half of unique spike-specific TCRs reportedly recognized epitopes outside regions mutated in the B.1.351 and B.1.1.7 variants. In the small 56-69-year group, the increase in depth fell short of significance, most likely because of low power. Because no day 14 peak-response samples were available, the repertoires could be characterized only after the peak T cell response. Spike-specific TCR breadth and depth rose significantly after two AZD1222 doses compared with day 0 and with MenACWY recipients. Only a handful of AZD1222 recipients were SARS-CoV-2 seropositive at baseline, limiting conclusions about previously exposed vaccinees. CD4 TCRs associated with the vaccine covered the entire spike protein, and the dominant responses were in regions 160-218 and 743-854. Participants were mostly white British and included more females than males, and it was suggested by the authors that clonal diversity may have been underestimated.

The CDR3 regions of human TCRbeta chains were analyzed by immunosequencing. The authors' analysis ran thus. Repertoire TCRs were matched against a reference library of SARS-CoV-2-specific TCRs generated with the MIRA antigen-specificity platform. Breadth meant the fraction of unique TCRs that were SARS-CoV-2-associated, whereas depth meant the fraction of total T cells that were SARS-CoV-2-associated. Using the MIRA data, each spike-specific TCR was assigned both to the spike region to which the TCR was reactive and to a CD4 or CD8 class. Log10-transformed breadth and depth values were compared by one-way ANOVA with Sidak's multiple comparisons tests. TCRdb took this table from immuneACCESS and kept in-frame rearrangements with V and J called. Such tables lack part of the clones; where checked against another copy, unresolved V genes explain under half of the gap, and the rest is unexplained. The V and J calls and clone size are taken from that table; D and trimming were inferred from the DNA. The sample includes roughly 150,000 clones, with 70% to 90% observed a single time. The ten largest make up 3% to 4% of the sample.

This clone was seen only once. Its antigen target is currently unknown. Base qualities are missing; no much larger clone stands one base away. The CDR3 starts with the cysteine, ends with the phenylalanine, and has 12 residues. The entry retains the CDR3 DNA only, 36 bases that are in frame from base 1. The germline V gene (reference sequence) sets CDR1 to SGHAT and CDR2 to FQDESV. Clipping removes 5 bases from V and 7 bases from J, with 4 as the unmatched junction base count. The sample's time point label is to be understood as: baseline before first vaccination. The treatment or condition label, read with the paper, signifies: meningococcal conjugate vaccine given as trial control. The vaccinee samples were drawn from two UK trials, COV001 and COV002, one of which was a single-blind randomized controlled phase 2/3 trial testing AZD1222 (ChAdOx1 nCoV-19) in healthy adults. For TCRbeta chain sequencing, PBMC samples were collected from trial participants at day 0 and at day 28 after the second dose.

The receptor chain draws on TRBV11-1 and TRBJ1-2, with 7 junctional bases fitting TRBD1. The source is an adult in good health. Here the sequenced sample was peripheral blood, taken on day 0 of MenACWY control vaccination. The CDR3 in this case is CASSPGGAGYTF. The DNA sequence reads TGTGCCAGCAGCCCAGGGGGAGCTGGCTACACCTTC. This CDR3, with the reference TRBV11-1 and TRBJ1-2 proteins standing in past its ends, gives the full variable domain EAEVAQSPRYKITEKSQAVAFWCDPISGHATLYWYRQILGQGPELLVQFQDESVVDDSQLPKDRFSAERLKGVDSTLKIQPAELGDSAMYLCASSPGGAGYTFGSGTRLTVV.